This T cell receptor (beta chain) derives from a study of cytomegalovirus exposure and HLA in healthy donors. Study overall: One earlier analysis, a look at 180 million or so T cells, found some 110 million unique TCR beta sequences. Study observations and caveats: Reportedly, TCR beta sequences accurately predicted HLA-A and HLA-B alleles in most subjects. TCR sequences were mostly rare, though some public TCRs occurred in many donors. Being productive about 87% or about 30% of the time was typical of most TCR beta V segments in an earlier analysis.

Concerning this clone: The antigen is unknown.

Unmatched junction bases numbered 8, after V lost 0 bases and J lost 4 bases. Looked up from germline, CDR1 is SGDLS and CDR2 is YYNGEE. CDR3 length: 18 amino acids. In the PCR, 60 Vbeta and 13 Jbeta primers were used. The table came from immunoSEQ multiplex PCR; TCRdb's copy has only in-frame clones and leaves some out. This table has under 200,000 clones, almost 85% appearing once. The V and J genes are TRBV9 and TRBJ2-1, with 12 bases aligning to TRBD2. This clonotype was sampled from a boy aged 10-17 years in good health and CMV-seronegative. The source material was PBMCs. CDR3 sequence (DNA): TGTGCCAGCAGCGTAGAACTAGCGGGGGGCTCCATTTACAATGAGCAGTTCTTC. Protein sequence: CASSVELAGGSIYNEQFF.